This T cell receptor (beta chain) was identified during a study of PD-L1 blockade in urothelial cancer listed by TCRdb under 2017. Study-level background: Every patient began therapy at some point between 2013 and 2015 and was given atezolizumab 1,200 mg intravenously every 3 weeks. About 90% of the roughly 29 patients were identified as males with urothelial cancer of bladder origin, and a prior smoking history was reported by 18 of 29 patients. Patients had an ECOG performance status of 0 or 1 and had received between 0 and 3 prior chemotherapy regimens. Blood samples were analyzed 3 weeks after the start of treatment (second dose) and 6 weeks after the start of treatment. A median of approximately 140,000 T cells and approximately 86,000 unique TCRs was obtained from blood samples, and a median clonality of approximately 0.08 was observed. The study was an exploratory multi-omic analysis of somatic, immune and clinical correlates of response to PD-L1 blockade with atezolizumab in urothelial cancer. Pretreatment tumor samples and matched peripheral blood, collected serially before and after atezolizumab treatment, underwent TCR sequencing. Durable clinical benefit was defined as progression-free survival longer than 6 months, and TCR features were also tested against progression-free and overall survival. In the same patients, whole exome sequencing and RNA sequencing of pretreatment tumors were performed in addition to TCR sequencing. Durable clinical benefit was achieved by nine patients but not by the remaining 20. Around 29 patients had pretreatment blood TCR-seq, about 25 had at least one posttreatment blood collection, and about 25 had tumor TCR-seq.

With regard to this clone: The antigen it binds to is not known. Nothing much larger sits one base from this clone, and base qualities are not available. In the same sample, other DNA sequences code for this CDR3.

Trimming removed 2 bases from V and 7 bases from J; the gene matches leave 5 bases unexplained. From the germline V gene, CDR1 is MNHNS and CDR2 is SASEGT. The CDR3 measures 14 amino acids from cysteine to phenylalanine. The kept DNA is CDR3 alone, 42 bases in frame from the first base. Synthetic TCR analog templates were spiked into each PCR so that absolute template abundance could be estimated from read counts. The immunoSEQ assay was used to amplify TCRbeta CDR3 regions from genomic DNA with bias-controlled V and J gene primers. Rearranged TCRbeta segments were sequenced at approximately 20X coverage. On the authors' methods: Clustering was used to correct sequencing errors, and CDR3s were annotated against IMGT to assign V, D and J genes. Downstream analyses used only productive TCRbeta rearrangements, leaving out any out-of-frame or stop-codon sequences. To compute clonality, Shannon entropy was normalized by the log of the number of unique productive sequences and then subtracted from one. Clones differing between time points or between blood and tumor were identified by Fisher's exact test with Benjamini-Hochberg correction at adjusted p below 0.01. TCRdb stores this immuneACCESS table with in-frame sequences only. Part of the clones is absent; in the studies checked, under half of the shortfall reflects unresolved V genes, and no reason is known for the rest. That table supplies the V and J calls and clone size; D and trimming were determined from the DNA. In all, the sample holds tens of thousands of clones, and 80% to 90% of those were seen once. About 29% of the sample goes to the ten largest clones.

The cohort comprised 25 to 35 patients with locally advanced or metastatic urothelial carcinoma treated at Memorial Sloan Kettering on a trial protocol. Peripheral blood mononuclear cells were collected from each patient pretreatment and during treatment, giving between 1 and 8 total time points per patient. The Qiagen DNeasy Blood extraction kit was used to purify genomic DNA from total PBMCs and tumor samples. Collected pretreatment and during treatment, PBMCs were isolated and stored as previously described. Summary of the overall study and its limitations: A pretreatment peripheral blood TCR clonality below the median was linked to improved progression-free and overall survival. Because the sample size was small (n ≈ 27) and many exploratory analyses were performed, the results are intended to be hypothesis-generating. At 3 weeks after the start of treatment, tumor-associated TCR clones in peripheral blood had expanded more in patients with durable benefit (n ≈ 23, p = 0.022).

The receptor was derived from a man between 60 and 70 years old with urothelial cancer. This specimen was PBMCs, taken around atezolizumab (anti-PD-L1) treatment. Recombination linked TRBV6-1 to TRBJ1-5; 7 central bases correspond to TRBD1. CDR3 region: CASSENRGGQPQHF. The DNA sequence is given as TGTGCCAGCAGTGAAAACAGGGGCGGGCAGCCCCAGCATTTT.